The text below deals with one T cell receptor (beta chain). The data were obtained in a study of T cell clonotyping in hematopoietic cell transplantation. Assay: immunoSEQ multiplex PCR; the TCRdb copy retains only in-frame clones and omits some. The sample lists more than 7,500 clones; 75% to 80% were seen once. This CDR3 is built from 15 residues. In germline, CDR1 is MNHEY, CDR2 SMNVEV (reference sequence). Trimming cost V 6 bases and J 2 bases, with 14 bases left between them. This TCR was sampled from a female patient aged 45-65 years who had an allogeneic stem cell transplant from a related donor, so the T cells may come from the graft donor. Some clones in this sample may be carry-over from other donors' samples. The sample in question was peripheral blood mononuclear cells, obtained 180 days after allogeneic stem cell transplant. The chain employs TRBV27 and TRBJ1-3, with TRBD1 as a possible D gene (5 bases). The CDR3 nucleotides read TGTGCCAGCAGATCTCAGGGATCTACTGGAAACACCATATATTTT. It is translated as CASRSQGSTGNTIYF.